Listed here are 14 T cell receptor beta chains from one sample, sequenced in a study of shared clonotypes between healthy human individuals. Some clones are missing from TCRdb's copy, which holds only in-frame ones; the method was immunoSEQ multiplex PCR. The repertoire holds just over 2,000,000 clones, with 95% as singletons. Source material: naive CD4+ T cells sorted from blood. Subset here: CD45RA+ positively selected. The receptors stem from a young man in good health.

This clone occurred once. This chain joins TRBV18 and TRBJ2-7, with 11 bases that match TRBD1. The CDR3 is 14 residues long. CDR1 is KGHSH, CDR2 LQKENI, per germline. With V trimmed by 5 bases and J by 5 bases, 5 bases remained unmatched. CDR3 sequence reads: CASSAGQGGHEQYF. The CDR3 DNA follows: TGTGCCAGCTCAGCGGGACAGGGGGGCCACGAGCAGTACTTC.

The chain links TRBV5-4 to TRBJ1-2, with 10 bases fitting TRBD1. The CDR3 runs to 17 residues. Germline values: CDR1 SGHNT, CDR2 YYREEE (reference sequence). J lost 5 bases, V lost 0 bases, and 10 bases had no gene match. CDR3 protein: CASSLVRDRGGRYGYTF. Written as DNA, the CDR3 is TGTGCCAGCAGCTTGGTTAGGGACAGGGGAGGACGGTATGGCTACACCTTC.

The chain has TRBV27 and TRBJ1-2; D not resolved. Trimming pared 2 bases from V and 0 bases from J, leaving 10 bases between. The V gene's germline CDR1 is MNHEY and CDR2 SMNVEV (reference sequence). The CDR3 loop spans 15 amino acids. The CDR3 coding sequence is TGTGCCAGCAGTTTAGAGGCAGCTACTAACTATGGCTACACCTTC. Its translation: CASSLEAATNYGYTF.

V and J are TRBV4-1 and TRBJ2-3; 13 nucleotides agree with TRBD2. This CDR3 has 16 residues. V lost 1 base, J lost 4 bases, and 2 bases stayed unmatched. The V gene's germline CDR1 is MGHRA and CDR2 YSYEKL. The CDR3 sequence: CASSQVGTSGADTQYF. CDR3 sequence (DNA): TGCGCCAGCAGCCAAGTCGGGACTAGCGGGGCAGATACGCAGTATTTT.

This clone was picked up one time. The chain links TRBV29-1 to TRBJ1-3; no reliable D call. The CDR3 covers 15 residues. V lost 2 bases and J lost 0, with 11 bases in between. Germline CDR1 SQVTM, CDR2 ANQGSEA. CDR3 coding DNA: TGCAGCGTTGAAACCGGGAGCTACTCTGGAAACACCATATATTTT. Translating it yields CSVETGSYSGNTIYF.

The chain uses TRBV30 and TRBJ2-1; the match to TRBD1 covers 9 bases. CDR1 GTSNPN and CDR2 SVGIG come from the germline V gene (reference sequence). CDR3 length: 15 amino acids. The junction had 5 bases not matched to a gene; V was cut back by 0 bases and J by 5 bases. The chain's CDR3 is CAWSVRTGVHNEQFF. The CDR3 DNA reads as TGTGCCTGGAGTGTTAGGACAGGGGTCCACAATGAGCAGTTCTTC.

This chain uses TRBV6-5 with TRBJ1-5; D is perhaps TRBD1 (5 bases). The ends were cut back, 6 bases at V and 4 bases at J, with 10 bases in the middle. The germline CDR1 and CDR2 sequences are MNHEY and SVGAGI. The length of the CDR3 is 13 residues. The CDR3 coding sequence is TGTGCCAGCAGGGGGGACCGAAATCAGCCCCAGCATTTT. This translates into CASRGDRNQPQHF.

The V call is TRBV10-1, the J call TRBJ1-1; D perhaps matches TRBD1 (6 bases). The germline V gene encodes CDR1 WNHNN and CDR2 SYGVQD (reference sequence). Trimming left V 0 bases short and J 11 bases short, with 31 bases between. The CDR3 is 19 residues long. CDR3 amino acids: CASSESQGTALGPTKRAFF. CDR3 nucleotide sequence: TGCGCCAGCAGTGAGTCTCAGGGGACTGCCCTGGGCCCTACGAAGAGGGCTTTCTTT.

This CDR3 reads CASSAGQPHYGYTF. The CDR3 DNA is TGTGCCAGCAGTGCGGGACAGCCCCACTATGGCTACACCTTC. This chain uses TRBV28 with TRBJ1-2, with TRBD1 identical over 7 bases. V lost 5 bases to trimming and J lost 3 bases; unmatched junction nucleotides: 6. Germline-derived CDR1 and CDR2 are MDHEN and SYDVKM. CDR3 size: 14 residues.

The CDR3 region has the DNA TGTGCCAGCAGCCGACTAGATACGCAGTATTTT. Amino acid sequence: CASSRLDTQYF. The chain is built from TRBV6-5 and TRBJ2-3; no definite D call. CDR1 and CDR2 from the germline V gene are MNHEY and SVGAGI. This CDR3 is built from 11 residues. Between the trimmed V and J ends, which lost 6 bases and 5 bases, there was a span of 6 bases.

The chain is built from TRBV7-8 and TRBJ2-1; TRBD2 agrees at 9 bases. Trimming at V came to 5 bases and at J to 5 bases, leaving 10 bases not matched to a gene. CDR1 SGHVS and CDR2 FQNEAQ come from the germline V gene. The CDR3 runs 16 residues. The CDR3: CASSPSGLAGNNEQFF. DNA for the CDR3: TGTGCCAGCAGCCCTTCGGGTCTAGCGGGAAACAATGAGCAGTTCTTC.

The chain carries TRBV15 and TRBJ2-5, with unresolved D. With 4 bases removed from V and 0 bases from J, the gap between germline ends came to 15 bases. The CDR3 totals 16 residues. Germline V gene data show CDR1 as LNHNV and CDR2 as YYDKDF (reference sequence). Written as DNA, the CDR3 is TGTGCCACCAGCAATGATATCGGCCTGTACCAAGAGACCCAGTACTTC. This translates into CATSNDIGLYQETQYF. The variable domain in full, with the rest retrieved from reference TRBV15 and TRBJ2-5, is DAMVIQNPRYQVTQFGKPVTLSCSQTLNHNVMYWYQQKSSQAPKLLFHYYDKDFNNEADTPDNFQSRRPNTSFCFLDIRSPGLGDTAMYLCATSNDIGLYQETQYFGPGTRLLVL.

CDR3 protein: CASSQGSGETQYF. CDR3 sequence (DNA): TGTGCCAGCAGCCAAGGCAGCGGGGAGACCCAGTACTTC. The V gene is TRBV4-2, the J gene TRBJ2-5, with D possibly TRBD2 on 6 matching bases. CDR1 and CDR2 from the germline V gene are LGHNA and YNFKEQ. The CDR3 length is 13 residues. The ends were cut back, 1 base at V and 5 bases at J, with 8 bases in the middle.

The rearrangement uses TRBV19 and TRBJ1-5; D gene uncertain. CDR3 length equals 15 residues. The V gene lost 7 bases and the J gene lost 1 base, with 14 bases spanning the gap. CDR1 is LNHDA and CDR2 is SQIVND in the germline V gene (reference sequence). The DNA of the CDR3 is TGTGCCAGTACGGTCACAGTTGGAAGCAATCAGCCCCAGCATTTT. Its protein product is CASTVTVGSNQPQHF.